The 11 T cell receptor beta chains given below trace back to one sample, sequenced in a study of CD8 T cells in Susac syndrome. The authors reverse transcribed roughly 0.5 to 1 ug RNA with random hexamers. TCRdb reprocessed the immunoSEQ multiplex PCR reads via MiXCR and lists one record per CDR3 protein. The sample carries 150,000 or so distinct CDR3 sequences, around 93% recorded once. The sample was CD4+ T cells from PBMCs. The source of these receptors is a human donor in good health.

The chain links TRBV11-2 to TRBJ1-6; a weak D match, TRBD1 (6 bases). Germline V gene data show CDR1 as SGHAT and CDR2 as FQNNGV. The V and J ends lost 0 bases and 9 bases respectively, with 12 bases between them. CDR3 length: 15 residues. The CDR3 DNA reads TGTGCCAGCAGCTTAGATTGGGTGGGGGCTTCACCCCTCCACTTT. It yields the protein CASSLDWVGASPLHF.

CDR3 DNA sequence: TGTGCCAGCAGCGTAGGACAGCTATACAATGAGCAGTTCTTC. Protein product: CASSVGQLYNEQFF. This chain links TRBV9 with TRBJ2-1; D perhaps matches TRBD1 (5 bases). Germline CDR1 SGDLS, CDR2 YYNGEE. The ends were cut back, 0 bases at V and 4 bases at J, with 8 bases in the middle. The CDR3 runs to 14 residues. The variable domain in full, with the rest retrieved from reference TRBV9 and TRBJ2-1, is DSGVTQTPKHLITATGQRVTLRCSPRSGDLSVYWYQQSLDQGLQFLIQYYNGEERAKGNILERFSAQQFPDLHSELNLSSLELGDSALYFCASSVGQLYNEQFFGPGTRLTVL.

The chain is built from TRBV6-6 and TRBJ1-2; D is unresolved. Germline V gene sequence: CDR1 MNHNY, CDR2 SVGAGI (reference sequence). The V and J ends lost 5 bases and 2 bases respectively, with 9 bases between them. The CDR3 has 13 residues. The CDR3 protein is CASSRPSNYGYTF. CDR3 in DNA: TGTGCCAGCAGTAGACCTTCGAACTATGGCTACACCTTC.

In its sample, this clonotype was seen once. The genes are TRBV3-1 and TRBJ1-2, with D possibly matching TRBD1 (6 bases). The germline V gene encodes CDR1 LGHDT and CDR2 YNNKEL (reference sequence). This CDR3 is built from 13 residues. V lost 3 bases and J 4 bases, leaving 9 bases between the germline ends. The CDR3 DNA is TGTGCCAGCAGCCACAGGACAGCCTATGGCTACACCTTC. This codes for CASSHRTAYGYTF.

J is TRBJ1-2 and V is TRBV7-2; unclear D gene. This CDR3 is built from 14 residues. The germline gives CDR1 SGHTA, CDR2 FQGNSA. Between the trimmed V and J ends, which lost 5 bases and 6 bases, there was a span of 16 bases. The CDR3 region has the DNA TGTGCCAGCAGCCCTAGGAGATCCTTACATGGCTACACCTTC. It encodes CASSPRRSLHGYTF.

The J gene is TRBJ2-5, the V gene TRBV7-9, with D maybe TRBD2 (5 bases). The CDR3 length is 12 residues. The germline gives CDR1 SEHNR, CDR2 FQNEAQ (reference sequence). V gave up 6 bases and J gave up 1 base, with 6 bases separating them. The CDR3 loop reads CASSEGQETQYF. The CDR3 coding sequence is TGTGCCAGCAGTGAGGGCCAAGAGACCCAGTACTTC. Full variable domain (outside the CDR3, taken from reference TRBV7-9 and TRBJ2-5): DTGVSQNPRHKITKRGQNVTFRCDPISEHNRLYWYRQTLGQGPEFLTYFQNEAQLEKSRLLSDRFSAERPKGSFSTLEIQRTEQGDSAMYLCASSEGQETQYFGPGTRLLVL.

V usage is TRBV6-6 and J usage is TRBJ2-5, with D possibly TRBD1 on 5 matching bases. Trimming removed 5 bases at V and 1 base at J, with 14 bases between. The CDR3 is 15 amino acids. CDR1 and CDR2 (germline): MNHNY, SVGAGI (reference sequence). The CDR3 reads CASSPQSQGQETQYF. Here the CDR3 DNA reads TGTGCCAGCAGTCCCCAAAGTCAGGGCCAAGAGACCCAGTACTTC.

CDR3 sequence: CSVFDRDTGELFF. DNA for the CDR3: TGCAGCGTTTTCGACAGGGACACCGGGGAGCTGTTTTTT. This sequence joins TRBV29-1 and TRBJ2-2, with 7 positions matching TRBD1. V was pared by 5 bases and J by 3 bases, with 3 bases of the junction left unmatched. This CDR3 is 13 amino acids long. Germline loops: CDR1 SQVTM, CDR2 ANQGSEA.

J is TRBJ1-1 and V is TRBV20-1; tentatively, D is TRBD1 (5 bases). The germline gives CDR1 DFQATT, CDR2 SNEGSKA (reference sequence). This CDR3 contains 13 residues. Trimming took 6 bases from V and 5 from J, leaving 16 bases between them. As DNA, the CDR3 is TGCAGTGCCCCTGCGGGGGGACGAACTGAAGCTTTCTTT. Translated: CSAPAGGRTEAFF.

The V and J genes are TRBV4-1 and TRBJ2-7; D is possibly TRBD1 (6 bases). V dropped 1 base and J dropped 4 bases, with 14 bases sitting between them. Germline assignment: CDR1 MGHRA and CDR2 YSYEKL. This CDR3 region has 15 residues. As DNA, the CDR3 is TGCGCCAGCAGCCAAGTAACCGGACAGCAGTACGAGCAGTACTTC. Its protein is CASSQVTGQQYEQYF.

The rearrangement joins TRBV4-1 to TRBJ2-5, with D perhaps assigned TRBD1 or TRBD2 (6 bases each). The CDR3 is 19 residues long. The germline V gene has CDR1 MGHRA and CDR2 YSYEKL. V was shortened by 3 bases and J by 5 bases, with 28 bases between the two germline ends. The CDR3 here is CASSQHFREQGGSEETQYF. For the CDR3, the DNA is TGCGCCAGCAGCCAGCACTTCCGCGAACAGGGAGGTTCGGAGGAGACCCAGTACTTC.